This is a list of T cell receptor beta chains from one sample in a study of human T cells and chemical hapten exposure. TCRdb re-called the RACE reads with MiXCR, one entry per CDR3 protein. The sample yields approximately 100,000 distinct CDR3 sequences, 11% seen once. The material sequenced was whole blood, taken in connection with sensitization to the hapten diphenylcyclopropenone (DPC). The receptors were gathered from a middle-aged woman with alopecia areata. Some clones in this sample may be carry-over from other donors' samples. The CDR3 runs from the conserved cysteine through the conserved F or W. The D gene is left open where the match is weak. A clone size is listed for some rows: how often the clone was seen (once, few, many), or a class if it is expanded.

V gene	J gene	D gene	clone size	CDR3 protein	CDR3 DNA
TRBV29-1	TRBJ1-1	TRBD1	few	CSVGGTGAASF	TGCAGCGTTGGGGGGACAGGGGCTGCGTCCTTT
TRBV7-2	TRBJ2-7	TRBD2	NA	CASSLGRLAGGTIFEQYF	TGTGCCAGCAGCTTAGGGAGACTAGCGGGGGGGACCATTTTCGAGCAGTACTTC
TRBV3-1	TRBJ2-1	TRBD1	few	CASSPWTGGVYNEQFF	TGTGCCAGCAGCCCCTGGACAGGGGGGGTTTACAATGAGCAGTTCTTC
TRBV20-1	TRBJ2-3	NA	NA	CSAPLRLTAYSADTQYF	TGCAGTGCTCCTCTCCGTCTGACCGCTTACAGCGCAGATACGCAGTATTTT
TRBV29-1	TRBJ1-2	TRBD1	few	CSVTGTNYGYTF	TGCAGCGTGACAGGGACTAACTATGGCTACACCTTC
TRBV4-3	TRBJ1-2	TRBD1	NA	CASSQDPGTVGYTF	TGCGCCAGCAGCCAAGATCCGGGGACAGTCGGCTACACCTTC
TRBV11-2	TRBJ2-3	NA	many	CASSLDRKTDTQYF	TGTGCCAGCAGCTTGGACAGAAAGACAGATACGCAGTATTTT
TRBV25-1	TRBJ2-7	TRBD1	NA	CASSDFSGTGSYEQYF	TGTGCCAGCAGCGACTTTTCCGGGACAGGGTCCTACGAGCAGTACTTC
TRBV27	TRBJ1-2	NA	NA	CASSLRGGIYGYTF	TGTGCCAGCAGTTTAAGGGGAGGGATCTATGGCTACACCTTC
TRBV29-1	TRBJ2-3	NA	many	CSVEQGPDTQYF	TGCAGCGTTGAACAGGGCCCAGATACGCAGTATTTT
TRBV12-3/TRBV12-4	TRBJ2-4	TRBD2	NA	CASSWTSNIQYF	TGTGCCAGCAGTTGGACTAGCAACATTCAGTACTTC
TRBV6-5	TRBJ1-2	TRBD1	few	CASSPPWTGGDYGYTF	TGTGCCAGCAGTCCCCCTTGGACAGGGGGCGACTATGGCTACACCTTC
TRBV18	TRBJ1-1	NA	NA	CASSPLQEGAEAFF	TGTGCCAGCTCACCACTGCAAGAGGGGGCTGAAGCTTTCTTT
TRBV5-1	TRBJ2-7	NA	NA	CASSLDEPYEQYF	TGCGCCAGCAGCTTGGACGAGCCCTACGAGCAGTACTTC